These 19 T cell receptor beta chains originate from one sample sequenced in a study of vaccination and CD4 T cells after COVID-19. Sequence data for DNA of cultured CD4+ T cells were generated by the Oncomine TCR Beta short-read assay. TCRdb called the PCR reads again in MiXCR, with one record for every CDR3 protein. The sample has roughly 10,000 distinct CDR3 sequences; about 66% are singletons. Described treatment: roughly 10-day PBMC culture with coronavirus spike peptide pools or control peptides (ViraFEST assay). These receptors are not linked to any known antigen. The source material was CD4+ T cells from blood, cultured in vitro. The receptors stem from a human donor who had recovered from COVID-19.

The V and J genes are TRBV7-8 and TRBJ1-3; 10 nucleotides line up with TRBD1. Unmatched junction bases numbered 12, after V lost 5 bases and J lost 11 bases. CDR1 and CDR2 (germline): SGHVS, FQNEAQ. The CDR3 consists of 15 residues. Written as DNA, the CDR3 is TGTGCCAGCAGCCGATCGCGGGACAGGGGAGACGCCATATATTTT. Its protein is CASSRSRDRGDAIYF.

V is TRBV18 and J is TRBJ1-5; no definite D call. CDR1 is KGHSH and CDR2 is LQKENI in the germline V gene. V was pared by 4 bases and J by 2 bases, with 9 bases between. The CDR3 spans 14 residues. The CDR3, as DNA: TGTGCCAGCTCACTCTCCATACGCAATCAGCCCCAGCATTTT. Translated: CASSLSIRNQPQHF. Filled out from reference TRBV18 and TRBJ1-5, the complete variable domain reads NAGVMQNPRHLVRRRGQEARLRCSPMKGHSHVYWYRQLPEEGLKFMVYLQKENIIDESGMPKERFSAEFPKEGPSILRIQQVVRGDSAAYFCASSLSIRNQPQHFGDGTRLSIL.

This chain connects TRBV12-3 or TRBV12-4 to TRBJ1-2; 7 bases are a match to TRBD1. Germline trimming cut 5 bases from V and 8 bases from J; bases unmatched to any gene: 8. This CDR3 comprises 13 residues. The CDR3 region is CASSLRGGLGYTF. The CDR3, as DNA: TGTGCCAGCAGTCTCAGGGGGGGACTCGGCTACACCTTC.

The chain links TRBV12-3 or TRBV12-4 to TRBJ2-1; no clear D. The V gene lost 3 bases and the J gene lost 9 bases, with 18 bases spanning the gap. The CDR3 extends over 15 amino acids. The CDR3 loop reads CASSFRALDGIEQFF. The CDR3, as DNA: TGTGCCAGCAGTTTTAGAGCATTGGATGGGATTGAGCAGTTCTTC.

The chain recombines TRBV19 with TRBJ2-3; D gene unclear. Germline V gene lookup returns CDR1 LNHDA and CDR2 SQIVND (reference sequence). CDR3 length: 15 amino acids. The ends were cut back, 3 bases at V and 4 bases at J, with 14 bases in the middle. CDR3 amino acids: CASSMVGPGADTQYF. The CDR3 DNA is TGTGCCAGTAGTATGGTCGGGCCTGGCGCAGATACGCAGTATTTT. Full variable domain (rest looked up from reference TRBV19 and TRBJ2-3): DGGITQSPKYLFRKEGQNVTLSCEQNLNHDAMYWYRQDPGQGLRLIYYSQIVNDFQKGDIAEGYSVSREKKESFPLTVTSAQKNPTAFYLCASSMVGPGADTQYFGPGTRLTVL.

This sequence joins TRBV20-1 and TRBJ1-1; weak D call: TRBD1 (5 bases). This CDR3 comprises 14 residues. V lost 0 bases, J lost 4 bases, and 12 bases lay in between. Germline V gives CDR1 DFQATT, CDR2 SNEGSKA (reference sequence). CDR3 sequence reads: CSARDRGPTTEAFF. The DNA for the CDR3 is TGCAGTGCTAGAGATCGGGGCCCGACCACTGAAGCTTTCTTT.

The chain is built from TRBV19 and TRBJ1-2; D remains unclear. The CDR3 sequence is 12 residues long. V lost 6 bases and J lost 11, with 16 bases in between. Germline V gene data show CDR1 as LNHDA and CDR2 as SQIVND (reference sequence). This CDR3 reads CASSSWGEQYTF. CDR3 sequence (DNA): TGTGCCAGTAGCTCATGGGGAGAGCAATACACCTTC.

The rearrangement joins TRBV9 to TRBJ1-2; D uncertain. Germline CDR1 reads SGDLS; CDR2 reads YYNGEE. Trimming took 3 bases from V and 13 from J, leaving 16 bases between them. The CDR3 runs 12 residues. The DNA of the CDR3 is TGTGCCAGCAGCGACTCGACCTCAGACGGCACCTTC. This codes for CASSDSTSDGTF. Filled out from reference TRBV9 and TRBJ1-2, the complete variable domain reads DSGVTQTPKHLITATGQRVTLRCSPRSGDLSVYWYQQSLDQGLQFLIQYYNGEERAKGNILERFSAQQFPDLHSELNLSSLELGDSALYFCASSDSTSDGTFGSGTRLTVV.

V is TRBV7-3 and J is TRBJ1-1; a weak D match, TRBD1 (6 bases). The CDR3 loop spans 13 amino acids. Trimming pared 5 bases from V and 1 base from J, leaving 8 bases between. The germline V gene has CDR1 SGHTA and CDR2 FQGTGA. This CDR3 is CASSLQGNTEAFF. The CDR3 coding sequence is TGTGCCAGCAGCCTACAGGGGAACACTGAAGCTTTCTTT.

The rearrangement joins TRBV20-1 to TRBJ1-5, with D possibly matching TRBD1 (5 bases). The CDR3 extends over 13 amino acids. Germline V gene sequence: CDR1 DFQATT, CDR2 SNEGSKA (reference sequence). The V and J ends lost 4 bases and 4 bases respectively, with 11 bases between them. This chain's CDR3 is CSAMQGDNQPQHF. CDR3 DNA: TGCAGTGCTATGCAGGGTGATAATCAGCCCCAGCATTTT.

V gene TRBV20-1 combines with J gene TRBJ2-4; a possible D gene is TRBD2 (6 bases). The germline CDR1 and CDR2 sequences are DFQATT and SNEGSKA (reference sequence). Trimming took 2 bases from V and 7 from J, leaving 15 bases between them. The CDR3 consists of 14 residues. DNA for the CDR3: TGCAGTGCTAGAAGGGCGGGGACTCTGAACATTCAGTACTTC. Its protein is CSARRAGTLNIQYF.

In DNA form, the CDR3 reads TGTGCCAGCAGTTACTCCCGGACTAGCGGGGGTTACGAGCAGTACTTC. It yields the protein CASSYSRTSGGYEQYF. The chain is built from TRBV6-5 and TRBJ2-7, with 13 bases that match TRBD2. The V gene end was trimmed by 0 bases and the J gene end by 4 bases; junction bases not matched to a gene: 3. This CDR3 is 16 amino acids long. CDR1 is MNHEY, CDR2 SVGAGI, per germline.

The V and J genes are TRBV20-1 and TRBJ2-2; no definite D call. V was shortened by 6 bases and J by 6 bases, with 14 bases between the two germline ends. The CDR3 is 13 residues long. The germline V gene has CDR1 DFQATT and CDR2 SNEGSKA (reference sequence). The CDR3 spells CSAPDRAAGELFF. The CDR3 nucleotides read TGCAGTGCCCCTGACCGGGCTGCCGGGGAGCTGTTTTTT.

This clonotype appeared a few times. The chain joins TRBV11-2 to TRBJ1-2, with D tentatively TRBD1 (5 bases). The CDR3 runs 15 residues. Germline CDR1 reads SGHAT; CDR2 reads FQNNGV. Trimming cost V 0 bases and J 2 bases, with 10 bases left between them. The CDR3 sequence: CASSLEGAANYGYTF. The CDR3 coding sequence is TGTGCCAGCAGCTTAGAAGGGGCAGCCAACTATGGCTACACCTTC.

The chain links TRBV6-1 to TRBJ1-6; TRBD1 matches at 12 bases. Trimming removed 4 bases from V and 0 bases from J; junction bases left unmatched: 7. The germline V gene encodes CDR1 MNHNS and CDR2 SASEGT. CDR3 length equals 19 residues. CDR3 protein: CASSALGQGASSYNSPLHF. The CDR3 DNA sequence: TGTGCCAGCAGTGCGCTGGGACAGGGGGCGAGCTCCTATAATTCACCCCTCCACTTT.

The gene calls are TRBV20-1 and TRBJ2-3, with 10 bases lining up with TRBD1. CDR1 DFQATT and CDR2 SNEGSKA come from the germline V gene (reference sequence). CDR3 length equals 14 residues. V shed 6 bases and J 5 bases; nucleotides not matched to a gene: 8. The CDR3 sequence: CSAPDRGQGDTQYF. CDR3 nucleotides: TGCAGTGCGCCCGACAGGGGGCAAGGAGATACGCAGTATTTT.

The chain joins TRBV4-3 to TRBJ2-7, with D perhaps TRBD1 or TRBD2 (6 bases each). This CDR3 is built from 15 residues. Germline assignment: CDR1 LGHNA and CDR2 YSLEER. V was cut by 1 base and J by 4 bases, with 14 bases left in between. The CDR3 reads CASSQGRGRGYEQYF. The CDR3 coding sequence is TGCGCCAGCAGCCAAGGGCGGGGCAGGGGTTACGAGCAGTACTTC.

CDR3 coding DNA: TGTGCCAGCAGCTCCGGGACAGGGGTGAGTAATGAGCAGTTCTTC. This codes for CASSSGTGVSNEQFF. The gene calls are TRBV11-3 and TRBJ2-1; TRBD1 matches 10 bases. Trimming removed 4 bases from V and 7 bases from J; junction bases left unmatched: 7. CDR1 SGHNT and CDR2 YENEEA come from the germline V gene. The length of the CDR3 is 15 residues.

This rearrangement joins TRBV19 to TRBJ1-2, with D perhaps matching TRBD1 (5 bases). Per germline, CDR1 LNHDA and CDR2 SQIVND (reference sequence). Trimming took off 9 bases at V and 1 base at J, with 30 bases between the two ends. This CDR3 has 19 amino acids. This chain's CDR3 is CASKSSLGIGNQGNYGYTF. The DNA of the CDR3 is TGTGCCAGCAAATCGTCCCTGGGGATAGGGAATCAGGGTAACTATGGCTACACCTTC.